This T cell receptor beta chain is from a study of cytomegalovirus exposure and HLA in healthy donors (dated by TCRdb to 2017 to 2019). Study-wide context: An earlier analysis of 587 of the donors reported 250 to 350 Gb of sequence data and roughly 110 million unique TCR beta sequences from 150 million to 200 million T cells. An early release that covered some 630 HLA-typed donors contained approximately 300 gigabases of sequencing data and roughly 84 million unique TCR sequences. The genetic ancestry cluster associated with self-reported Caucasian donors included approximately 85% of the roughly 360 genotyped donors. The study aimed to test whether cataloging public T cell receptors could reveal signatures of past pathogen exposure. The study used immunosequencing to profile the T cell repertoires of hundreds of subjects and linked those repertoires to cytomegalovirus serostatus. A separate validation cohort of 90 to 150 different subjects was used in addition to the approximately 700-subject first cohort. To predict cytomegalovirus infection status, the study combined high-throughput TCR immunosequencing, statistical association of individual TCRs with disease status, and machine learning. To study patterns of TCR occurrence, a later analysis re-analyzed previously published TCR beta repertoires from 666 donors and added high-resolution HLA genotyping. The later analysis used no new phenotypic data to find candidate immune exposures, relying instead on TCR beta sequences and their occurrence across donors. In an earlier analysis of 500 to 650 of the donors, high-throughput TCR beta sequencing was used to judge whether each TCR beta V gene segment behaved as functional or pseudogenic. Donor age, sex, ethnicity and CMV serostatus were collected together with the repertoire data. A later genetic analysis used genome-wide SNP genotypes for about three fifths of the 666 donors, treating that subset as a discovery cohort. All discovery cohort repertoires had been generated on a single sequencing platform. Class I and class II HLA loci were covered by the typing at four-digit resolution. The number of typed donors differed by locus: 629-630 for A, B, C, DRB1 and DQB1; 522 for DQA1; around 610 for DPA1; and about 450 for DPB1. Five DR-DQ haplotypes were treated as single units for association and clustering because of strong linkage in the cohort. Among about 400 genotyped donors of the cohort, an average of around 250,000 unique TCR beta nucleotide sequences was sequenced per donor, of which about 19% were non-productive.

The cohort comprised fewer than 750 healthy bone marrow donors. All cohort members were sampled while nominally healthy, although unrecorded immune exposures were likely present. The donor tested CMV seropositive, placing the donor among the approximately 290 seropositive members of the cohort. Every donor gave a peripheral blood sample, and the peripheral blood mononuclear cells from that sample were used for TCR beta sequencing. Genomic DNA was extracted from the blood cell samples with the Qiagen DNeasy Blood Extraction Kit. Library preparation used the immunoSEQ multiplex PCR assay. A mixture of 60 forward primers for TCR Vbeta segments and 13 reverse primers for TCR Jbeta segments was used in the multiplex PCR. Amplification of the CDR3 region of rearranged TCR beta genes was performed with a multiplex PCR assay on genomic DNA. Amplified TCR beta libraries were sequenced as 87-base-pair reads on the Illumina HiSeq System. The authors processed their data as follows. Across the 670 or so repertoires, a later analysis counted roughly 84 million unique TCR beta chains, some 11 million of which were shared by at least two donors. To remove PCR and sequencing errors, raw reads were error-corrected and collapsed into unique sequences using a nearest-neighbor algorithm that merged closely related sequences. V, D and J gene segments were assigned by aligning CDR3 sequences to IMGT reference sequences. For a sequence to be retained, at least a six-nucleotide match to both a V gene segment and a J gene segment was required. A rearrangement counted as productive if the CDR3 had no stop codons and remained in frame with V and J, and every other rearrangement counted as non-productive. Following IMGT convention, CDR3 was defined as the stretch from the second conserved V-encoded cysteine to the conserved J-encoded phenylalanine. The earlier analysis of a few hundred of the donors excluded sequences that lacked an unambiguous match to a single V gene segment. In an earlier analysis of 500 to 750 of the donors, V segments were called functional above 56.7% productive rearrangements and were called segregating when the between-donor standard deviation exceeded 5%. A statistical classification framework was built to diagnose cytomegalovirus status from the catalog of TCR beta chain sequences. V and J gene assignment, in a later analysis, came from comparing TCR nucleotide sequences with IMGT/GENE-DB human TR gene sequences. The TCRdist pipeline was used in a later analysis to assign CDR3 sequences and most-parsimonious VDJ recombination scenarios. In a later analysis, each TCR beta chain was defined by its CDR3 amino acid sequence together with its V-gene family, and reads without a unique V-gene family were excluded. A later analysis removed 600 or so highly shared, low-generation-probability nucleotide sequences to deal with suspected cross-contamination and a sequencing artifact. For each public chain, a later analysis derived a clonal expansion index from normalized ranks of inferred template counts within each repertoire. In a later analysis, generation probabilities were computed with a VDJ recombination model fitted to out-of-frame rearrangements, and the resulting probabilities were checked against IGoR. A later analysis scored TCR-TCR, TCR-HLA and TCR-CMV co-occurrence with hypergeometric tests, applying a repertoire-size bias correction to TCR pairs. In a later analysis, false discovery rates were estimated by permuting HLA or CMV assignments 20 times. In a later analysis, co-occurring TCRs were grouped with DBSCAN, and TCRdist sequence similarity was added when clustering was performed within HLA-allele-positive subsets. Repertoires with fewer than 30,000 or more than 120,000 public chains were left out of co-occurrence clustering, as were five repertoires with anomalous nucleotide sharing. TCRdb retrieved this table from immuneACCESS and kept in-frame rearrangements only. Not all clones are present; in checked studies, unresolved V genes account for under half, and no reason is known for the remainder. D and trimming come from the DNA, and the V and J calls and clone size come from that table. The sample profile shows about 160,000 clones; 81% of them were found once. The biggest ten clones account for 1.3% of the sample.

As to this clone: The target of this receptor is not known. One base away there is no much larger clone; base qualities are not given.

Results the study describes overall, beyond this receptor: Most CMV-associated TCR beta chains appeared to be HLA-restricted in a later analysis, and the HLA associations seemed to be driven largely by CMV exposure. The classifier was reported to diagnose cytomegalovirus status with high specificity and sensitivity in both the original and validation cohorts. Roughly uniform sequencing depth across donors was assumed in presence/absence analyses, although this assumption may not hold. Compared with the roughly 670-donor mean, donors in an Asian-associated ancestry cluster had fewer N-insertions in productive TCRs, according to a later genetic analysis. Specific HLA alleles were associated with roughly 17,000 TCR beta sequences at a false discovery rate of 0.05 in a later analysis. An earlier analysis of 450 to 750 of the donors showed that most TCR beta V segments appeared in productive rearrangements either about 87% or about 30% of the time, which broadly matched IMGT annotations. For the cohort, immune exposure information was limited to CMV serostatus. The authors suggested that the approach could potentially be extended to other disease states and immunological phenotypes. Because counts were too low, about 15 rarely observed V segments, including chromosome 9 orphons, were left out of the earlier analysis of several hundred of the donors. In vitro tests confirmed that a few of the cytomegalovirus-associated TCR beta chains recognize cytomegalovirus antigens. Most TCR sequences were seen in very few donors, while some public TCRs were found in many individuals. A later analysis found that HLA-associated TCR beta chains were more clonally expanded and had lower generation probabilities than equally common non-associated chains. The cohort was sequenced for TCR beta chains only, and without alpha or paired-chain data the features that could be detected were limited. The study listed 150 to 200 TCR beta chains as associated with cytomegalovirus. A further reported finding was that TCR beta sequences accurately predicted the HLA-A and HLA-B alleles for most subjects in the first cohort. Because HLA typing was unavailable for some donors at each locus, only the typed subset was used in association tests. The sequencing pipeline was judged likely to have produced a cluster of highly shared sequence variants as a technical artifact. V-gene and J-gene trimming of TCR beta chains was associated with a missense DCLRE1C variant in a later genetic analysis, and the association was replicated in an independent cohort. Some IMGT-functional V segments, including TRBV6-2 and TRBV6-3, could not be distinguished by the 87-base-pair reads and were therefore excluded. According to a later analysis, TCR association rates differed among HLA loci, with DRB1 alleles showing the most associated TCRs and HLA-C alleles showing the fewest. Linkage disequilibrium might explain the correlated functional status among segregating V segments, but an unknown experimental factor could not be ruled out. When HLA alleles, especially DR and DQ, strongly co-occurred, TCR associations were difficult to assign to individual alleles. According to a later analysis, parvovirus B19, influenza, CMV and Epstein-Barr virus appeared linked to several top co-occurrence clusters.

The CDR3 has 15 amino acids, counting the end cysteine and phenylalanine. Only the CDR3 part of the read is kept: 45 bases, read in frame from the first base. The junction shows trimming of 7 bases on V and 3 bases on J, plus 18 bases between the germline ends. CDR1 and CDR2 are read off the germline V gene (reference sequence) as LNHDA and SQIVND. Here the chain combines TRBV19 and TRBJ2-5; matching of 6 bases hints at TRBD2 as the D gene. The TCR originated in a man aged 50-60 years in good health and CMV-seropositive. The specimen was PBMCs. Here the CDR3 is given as CASTRSGGGKETQYF. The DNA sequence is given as TGTGCCAGTACCCGTTCAGGAGGAGGGAAAGAGACCCAGTACTTC.